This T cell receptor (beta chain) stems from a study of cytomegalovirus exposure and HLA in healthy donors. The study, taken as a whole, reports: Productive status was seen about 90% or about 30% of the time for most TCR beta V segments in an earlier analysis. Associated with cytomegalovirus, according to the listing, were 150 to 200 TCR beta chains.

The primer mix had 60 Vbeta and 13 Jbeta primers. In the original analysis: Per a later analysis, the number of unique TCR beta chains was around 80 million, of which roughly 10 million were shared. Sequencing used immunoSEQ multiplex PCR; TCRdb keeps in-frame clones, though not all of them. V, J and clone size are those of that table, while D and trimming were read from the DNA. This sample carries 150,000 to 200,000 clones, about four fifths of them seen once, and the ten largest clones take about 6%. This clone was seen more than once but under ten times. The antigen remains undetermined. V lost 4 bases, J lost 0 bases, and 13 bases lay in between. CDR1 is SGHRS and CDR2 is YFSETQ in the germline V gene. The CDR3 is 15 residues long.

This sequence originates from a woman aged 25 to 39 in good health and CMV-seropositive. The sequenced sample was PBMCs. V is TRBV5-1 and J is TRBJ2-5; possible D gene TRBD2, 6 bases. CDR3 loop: CASSPGTSYQETQYF. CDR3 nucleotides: TGCGCCAGCAGCCCTGGGACTTCGTACCAAGAGACCCAGTACTTC.